This TCR beta chain emerged from a study of cytomegalovirus exposure and HLA in healthy donors. Across the whole study: Unique TCRs numbering around 80 million, obtained from HLA-typed donors, made up an early data release. Findings and limits, study-wide: Cytomegalovirus association was listed for under 200 TCR beta chains.

Per the germline V gene, CDR1 is LNHDA and CDR2 is SQIVND (reference sequence). Trimming took off 10 bases at V and 3 bases at J, with 8 bases between the two ends. The CDR3 has 11 amino acids. This clone was detected a few times. Its specificity is not known. Researchers ran the PCR with 60 Vbeta and 13 Jbeta primers. Generated by immunoSEQ multiplex PCR, the TCRdb table keeps only in-frame clones and is missing some. The table includes fewer than 200,000 clones, roughly 84% detected once. Material for sequencing was PBMCs. The TCR sequence derives from a man aged 30 to 45 in good health and CMV-seronegative. The genes are TRBV19 and TRBJ2-3, with D possibly TRBD2 on 5 matching bases. The CDR3 sequence: CATGVTDTQYF. CDR3 DNA: TGTGCCACCGGGGTAACAGATACGCAGTATTTT.